This TCR beta chain was sequenced for a study of cytomegalovirus exposure and HLA in healthy donors. Study-level points and caveats: Further analysis, carried out later, found HLA-associated TCR beta chains more clonally expanded than equally common other chains.

The germline CDR1 and CDR2 sequences are LGHNA and YNFKEQ. V dropped 1 base and J dropped 4 bases, with 8 bases sitting between them. This CDR3 region has 15 residues. Concerning this clone: Its antigen is currently unknown.

Primers: 60 Vbeta forward and 13 Jbeta reverse. TCRdb's table, derived via immunoSEQ multiplex PCR, lists solely in-frame clones and lacks some. The repertoire holds around 140,000 clones, about 61% seen once, with under 2.5% in the top ten. The gene calls are TRBV4-2 and TRBJ1-6, with D unresolved. Specimen: PBMCs. The TCR was taken from a woman aged 40 to 50 in good health and CMV-seronegative. CDR3: CASSQGTEYNSPLHF. In DNA form, the CDR3 reads TGTGCCAGCAGCCAAGGCACAGAGTATAATTCACCCCTCCACTTT.